What follows are 28 T cell receptor beta chains derived from one specimen sequenced in a study of blood T cell repertoires in COVID-19. TCRdb's table, derived via immunoSEQ multiplex PCR, lists solely in-frame clones and lacks some. The repertoire holds 310,000 or so clones, with roughly 84% as singletons. What was sequenced was peripheral blood. The receptors derive from a man in his fifties with active or convalescent COVID-19.

The V gene is TRBV24-1, the J gene TRBJ2-5; weak D call: TRBD2 (5 bases). Trimming took off 4 bases at V and 4 bases at J, with 15 bases between the two ends. CDR3 size: 15 residues. Germline loops: CDR1 KGHDR, CDR2 SFDVKD. The CDR3 is CATSDPTEGPETQYF. In nucleotides, the CDR3 is TGTGCCACCAGTGACCCCACAGAGGGTCCAGAGACCCAGTACTTC.

This chain links TRBV4-3 with TRBJ1-2; D gene ambiguous. The CDR3 runs to 14 residues. The V gene's germline CDR1 is LGHNA and CDR2 YSLEER. Trimming pared 0 bases from V and 4 bases from J, leaving 9 bases between. The CDR3 spells CASSQETQPYGYTF. The CDR3 DNA is TGCGCCAGCAGCCAAGAGACACAGCCCTATGGCTACACCTTC.

This clone was detected only once. This chain links TRBV7-3 with TRBJ2-1, with 8 positions matching TRBD2. Unmatched junction bases numbered 13, after V lost 5 bases and J lost 7 bases. The CDR3 totals 16 residues. Germline V lookup: CDR1 SGHTA, CDR2 FQGTGA. CDR3 in amino acids: CASSLQGLAGRNEQFF. The CDR3 nucleotides are TGTGCCAGCAGCCTACAGGGCCTAGCGGGTAGGAATGAGCAGTTCTTC.

The gene calls are TRBV7-2 and TRBJ2-5; D ambiguous. This CDR3 spans 13 amino acids. The V and J ends lost 2 bases and 5 bases respectively, with 9 bases between them. CDR1 is SGHTA and CDR2 is FQGNSA in the germline V gene. The DNA for the CDR3 is TGTGCCAGCAGCTTAACCAGGCTGGAGACCCAGTACTTC. It is translated as CASSLTRLETQYF.

The chain combines TRBV11-3 with TRBJ2-1; no clear D. The length of the CDR3 is 13 residues. V gave up 5 bases and J gave up 3 bases, with 8 bases separating them. Germline V gene sequence: CDR1 SGHNT, CDR2 YENEEA. The CDR3 region is CASSHKYYNEQFF. CDR3 sequence (DNA): TGTGCCAGCAGCCACAAATACTACAATGAGCAGTTCTTC. Together with reference TRBV11-3 and TRBJ2-1, the CDR3 gives the full variable domain: EAGVVQSPRYKIIEKKQPVAFWCNPISGHNTLYWYLQNLGQGPELLIRYENEEAVDDSQLPKDRFSAERLKGVDSTLKIQPAELGDSAVYLCASSHKYYNEQFFGPGTRLTVL.

V is TRBV10-3 and J is TRBJ2-2; D is possibly TRBD1 (6 bases). The V and J ends lost 2 bases and 6 bases respectively, with 13 bases between them. Germline loops: CDR1 ENHRY, CDR2 SYGVKD. This CDR3 is 15 amino acids long. The DNA for the CDR3 is TGTGCCATCAGTGAGGGGCAGGGGATAGCCGGGGAGCTGTTTTTT. Translating it yields CAISEGQGIAGELFF.

CDR3 sequence: CAWTRGGLGYTF. The CDR3 DNA sequence: TGTGCCTGGACCCGAGGGGGTCTGGGCTACACCTTC. The chain joins TRBV30 to TRBJ1-2; possible D gene TRBD1, 6 bases. V lost 4 bases and J lost 8, with 14 bases in between. Germline CDR1 GTSNPN, CDR2 SVGIG (reference sequence). This CDR3 has 12 amino acids.

V gene TRBV5-1 combines with J gene TRBJ2-4; a possible D gene is TRBD2 (6 bases). The CDR3 totals 14 residues. Germline V gene data show CDR1 as SGHRS and CDR2 as YFSETQ. V lost 0 bases to trimming and J lost 8 bases, with 12 bases between them. Here the CDR3 reads CASSLEGREDIQYF. In DNA, the CDR3 is TGCGCCAGCAGCTTGGAGGGCAGGGAGGACATTCAGTACTTC.

The chain uses TRBV5-8 and TRBJ1-5; TRBD1 aligns across 7 bases. CDR3 size: 16 residues. Trimming at V came to 4 bases and at J to 0 bases, leaving 7 bases not matched to a gene. CDR1 SGHTS and CDR2 YDEGEE come from the germline V gene. This CDR3 reads CASSLGTAYSNQPQHF. CDR3 in DNA: TGTGCCAGCAGCCTAGGGACAGCCTATAGCAATCAGCCCCAGCATTTT.

The chain couples TRBV5-1 to TRBJ1-1; 7 nucleotides agree with TRBD1. The junction had 5 bases not matched to a gene; V was cut back by 4 bases and J by 5 bases. CDR3 length equals 13 residues. Per the germline V gene, CDR1 is SGHRS and CDR2 is YFSETQ. CDR3: CASSGQEDTEAFF. CDR3 nucleotide sequence: TGCGCCAGCAGCGGACAGGAGGATACTGAAGCTTTCTTT.

This chain links TRBV7-3 with TRBJ2-1, with 9 bases lining up with TRBD1. There are 15 residues in the CDR3. The germline CDR1 and CDR2 sequences are SGHTA and FQGTGA. V shed 4 bases and J 5 bases; nucleotides not matched to a gene: 6. The CDR3 bases are TGTGCCAGCAGCTACGGGACAGGGCCCCACAATGAGCAGTTCTTC. It yields the protein CASSYGTGPHNEQFF.

The chain recombines TRBV3-1 (or the pseudogene TRBV3-2) with TRBJ2-3; 8 bases fit TRBD1. The V and J ends lost 1 base and 3 bases, in that order; junction bases with no gene match: 3. CDR3 length equals 15 residues. The germline CDR1 and CDR2 sequences are LGHDT and YNNKEL (reference sequence). DNA for the CDR3: TGTGCCAGCAGCCAAGGGACAGGGTTGACAGATACGCAGTATTTT. Protein product: CASSQGTGLTDTQYF.

J is TRBJ1-5 and V is TRBV6-5, with D possibly matching TRBD1 (6 bases). Trimming pared 6 bases from V and 6 bases from J, leaving 12 bases between. The CDR3 consists of 13 residues. Germline V gene sequence: CDR1 MNHEY, CDR2 SVGAGI. CDR3 in DNA: TGTGCCAGCAGAAAACAGGGAAGTCAGCCCCAGCATTTT. It is translated as CASRKQGSQPQHF.

This chain uses TRBV28 with TRBJ1-1; the match to TRBD1 covers 7 bases. This CDR3 is 15 amino acids long. Trimming at V came to 2 bases and at J to 1 base, leaving 4 bases not matched to a gene. The germline V gene has CDR1 MDHEN and CDR2 SYDVKM. CDR3 in amino acids: CASSLKGTENTEAFF. Written as DNA, the CDR3 is TGTGCCAGCAGTTTAAAGGGGACAGAGAACACTGAAGCTTTCTTT.

This rearrangement joins TRBV30 to TRBJ1-4, with 7 bases identical to TRBD1. Germline trimming cut 2 bases from V and 7 bases from J; bases unmatched to any gene: 13. The CDR3 totals 16 residues. CDR1 and CDR2 from the germline V gene are GTSNPN and SVGIG (reference sequence). CDR3 sequence: CAWSPTRGGGFEKLFF. For the CDR3, the DNA is TGTGCCTGGAGTCCAACCAGAGGGGGCGGATTTGAAAAACTGTTTTTT.

The gene calls are TRBV30 and TRBJ1-4, with unresolved D. CDR1 is GTSNPN, CDR2 SVGIG, per germline (reference sequence). The CDR3 covers 12 residues. Trimming stripped 2 bases from V and 5 bases from J, with 6 bases between. Here the CDR3 reads CAWSTSNEKLFF. The CDR3 DNA reads TGTGCCTGGAGTACATCCAATGAAAAACTGTTTTTT.

The CDR3 DNA sequence: TGTGCCATCAGTACGGACAGGAGTCAGCCCCAGCATTTT. Amino acid sequence: CAISTDRSQPQHF. The rearrangement uses TRBV10-3 and TRBJ1-5; 7 bases fit TRBD1. The J segment lost 6 bases and the V segment lost 5 bases, leaving 4 bases of the junction unmatched. CDR3 length: 13 amino acids. Looked up from germline, CDR1 is ENHRY and CDR2 is SYGVKD.

In DNA, the CDR3 is TGTGCCAGCAGCTTCGGAGGGAGAGGAGAGGATCAGCCCCAGCATTTT. Translation gives CASSFGGRGEDQPQHF. The rearrangement uses TRBV14 and TRBJ1-5; D gene unclear. Germline lookup yields CDR1 SGHDN and CDR2 FVKESK. Trimming removed 5 bases from V and 5 bases from J, with 19 bases in between. The CDR3 runs to 16 residues.

A single count supports this clone. CDR3 DNA: TGCGCCAGCAGCCAACCCCGGACACAGAGCTCCTATAATTCACCCCTCCACTTT. It is translated as CASSQPRTQSSYNSPLHF. The rearrangement uses TRBV4-3 and TRBJ1-6, with a tentative D call TRBD1 (5 bases). The germline V and J ends were trimmed by 2 bases and 0 bases, with 14 bases remaining between them. The CDR3 covers 18 residues. Germline values: CDR1 LGHNA, CDR2 YSLEER.

This chain links TRBV7-9 with TRBJ2-5; 8 bases agree with TRBD1. Germline lookup yields CDR1 SEHNR and CDR2 FQNEAQ (reference sequence). V shed 3 bases and J 5 bases; nucleotides not matched to a gene: 17. This CDR3 spans 18 amino acids. The CDR3 coding sequence is TGTGCCAGCAGCTTCAACTCTGCGGCAGGGGGCGGGGTGGAGACCCAGTACTTC. It encodes CASSFNSAAGGGVETQYF.

The chain uses TRBV7-2 and TRBJ1-4, with 7 bases identical to TRBD1. The CDR3 runs 15 residues. Germline trimming cut 6 bases from V and 2 bases from J; bases unmatched to any gene: 6. Germline assignment: CDR1 SGHTA and CDR2 FQGNSA. The DNA for the CDR3 is TGTGCCAGCAGAAAGGGGGCGCCGACTAATGAAAAACTGTTTTTT. Its translation is CASRKGAPTNEKLFF.

This rearrangement joins TRBV30 to TRBJ1-5; D might be TRBD1 (5 bases). Per germline, CDR1 GTSNPN and CDR2 SVGIG (reference sequence). Trimming left V 0 bases short and J 4 bases short, with 10 bases between. The CDR3 has 14 residues. The CDR3 loop is CAWSVRGVNQPQHF. CDR3 in DNA: TGTGCCTGGAGTGTACGGGGGGTTAATCAGCCCCAGCATTTT.

This chain uses TRBV2 with TRBJ2-3; TRBD1 matches 8 bases. CDR1 and CDR2 (germline): SNHLY, FYNNEI. The CDR3 length is 15 residues. V lost 6 bases to trimming and J lost 2 bases; unmatched junction nucleotides: 7. The CDR3 sequence is CASRSRQGITDTQYF. The CDR3 bases are TGTGCCAGCAGAAGCAGACAGGGGATCACAGATACGCAGTATTTT.

This clone was recorded a few times. This chain joins TRBV20-1 and TRBJ1-1; tentatively, D is TRBD1 (5 bases). Germline V gene sequence: CDR1 DFQATT, CDR2 SNEGSKA (reference sequence). With 3 bases removed from V and 4 bases from J, the gap between germline ends came to 18 bases. This CDR3 contains 15 residues. The CDR3 reads CSASDPQGVTTEAFF. As DNA, the CDR3 is TGCAGTGCTAGTGACCCGCAGGGTGTGACCACTGAAGCTTTCTTT.

The chain combines TRBV21-1 with TRBJ2-5; the table assigns TRBD2, which was not confirmed against the DNA. TRBV21-1 is given as a pseudogene. The CDR3 runs to 14 residues. The DNA for the CDR3 is TGTGCCAGCAGGAGAGGGTGGGACCAAGAGACCCAGTACTTC. Protein sequence: CASRRGWDQETQYF.

This CDR3 is CASSPFPRGDYGYTF. In DNA, the CDR3 is TGTGCCAGCTCACCGTTTCCCAGGGGGGACTATGGCTACACCTTC. The V gene is TRBV18, the J gene TRBJ1-2; 7 bases fit TRBD1. This CDR3 is 15 amino acids long. J gave up 3 bases and V 3 bases, and 7 bases lay outside the gene matches. Germline V lookup: CDR1 KGHSH, CDR2 LQKENI.

The V call is TRBV28, the J call TRBJ1-6, with no clear D. Germline lookup yields CDR1 MDHEN and CDR2 SYDVKM. The CDR3 contains 16 residues. The germline V and J ends were trimmed by 6 bases and 11 bases, with 23 bases remaining between them. CDR3 loop: CASSLRPPEAAPPLHF. The CDR3 nucleotides are TGTGCCAGCAGCCTCCGACCCCCAGAGGCCGCTCCACCCCTCCACTTT.

A single count supports this clone. V gene TRBV27 combines with J gene TRBJ2-6; D unresolved. Germline-derived CDR1 and CDR2 are MNHEY and SMNVEV (reference sequence). Trimming removed 4 bases at V and 1 base at J, with 8 bases between. The CDR3 runs 15 residues. The CDR3 sequence: CASSSLGSGANVLTF. The CDR3 coding sequence is TGTGCCAGCAGTTCCCTAGGTTCTGGGGCCAACGTCCTGACTTTC.